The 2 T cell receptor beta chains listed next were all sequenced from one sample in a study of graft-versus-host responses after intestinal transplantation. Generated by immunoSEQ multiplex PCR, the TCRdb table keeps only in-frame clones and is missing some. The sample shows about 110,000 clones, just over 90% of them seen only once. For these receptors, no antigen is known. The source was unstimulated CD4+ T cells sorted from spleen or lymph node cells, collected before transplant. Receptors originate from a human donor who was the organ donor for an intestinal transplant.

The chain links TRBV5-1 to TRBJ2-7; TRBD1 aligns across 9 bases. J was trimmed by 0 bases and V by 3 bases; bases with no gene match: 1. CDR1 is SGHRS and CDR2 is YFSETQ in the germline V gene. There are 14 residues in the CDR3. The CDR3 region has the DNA TGCGCCAGCAGCTGGACAGGGGACTCCTACGAGCAGTACTTC. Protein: CASSWTGDSYEQYF. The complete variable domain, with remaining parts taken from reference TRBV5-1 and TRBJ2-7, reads KAGVTQTPRYLIKTRGQQVTLSCSPISGHRSVSWYQQTPGQGLQFLFEYFSETQRNKGNFPGRFSGRQFSNSRSEMNVSTLELGDSALYLCASSWTGDSYEQYFGPGTRLTVT.

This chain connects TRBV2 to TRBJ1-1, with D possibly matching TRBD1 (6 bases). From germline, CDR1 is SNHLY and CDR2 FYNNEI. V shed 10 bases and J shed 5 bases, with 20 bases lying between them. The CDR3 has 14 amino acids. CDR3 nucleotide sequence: TGTGCCACCAGGGGCGCCTGGAGGGGAACTGAAGCTTTCTTT. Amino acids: CATRGAWRGTEAFF.